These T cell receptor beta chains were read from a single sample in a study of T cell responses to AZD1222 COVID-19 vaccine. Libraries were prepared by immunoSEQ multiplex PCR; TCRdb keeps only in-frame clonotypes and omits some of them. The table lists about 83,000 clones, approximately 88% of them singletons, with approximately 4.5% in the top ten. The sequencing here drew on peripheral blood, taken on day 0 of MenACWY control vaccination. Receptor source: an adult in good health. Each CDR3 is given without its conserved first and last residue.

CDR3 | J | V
ASSLAGGYQETQY | TRBJ2-5 | TRBV7-2
ASSLGLAGVPYEQY | TRBJ2-7 | TRBV4-3
ATSDSLDRDSF | TRBJ2-1 | TRBV24-1
SVERDSEAF | TRBJ1-1 | TRBV29-1
ASSLSRSSYEQY | TRBJ2-7 | TRBV27
ASSLGGNSYNEQF | TRBJ2-1 | TRBV5-4
ASSTGPLREQY | TRBJ2-7 | TRBV7-9
ASSQVDGGKAF | TRBJ1-1 | TRBV14
ASSLGEPTEEY | TRBJ2-7 | TRBV7-8
ASSFLSLLNTEAF | TRBJ1-1 | TRBV7-9
ASSLGTLNNNEQF | TRBJ2-1 | TRBV5-1
ASSVEEGTGELF | TRBJ2-2 | TRBV6-4
ASRGLAVNTGELF | TRBJ2-2 | TRBV6-5
ASSRPGEVTDTQY | TRBJ2-3 | TRBV27
ATSYGQGAIGDGYT | TRBJ1-2 | TRBV15
ATSRDHGGQRIQY | TRBJ2-4 | TRBV15
ASRGGQGDFYEQY | TRBJ2-7 | TRBV6-5
ASSRAGGFTEAF | TRBJ1-1 | TRBV4-3
ASRGQGTYEQY | TRBJ2-7 | TRBV7-2
ASSRRGDRGPLGTQY | TRBJ2-3 | TRBV19
AGVAYEGGNTIY | TRBJ1-3 | TRBV19
ASGLMGGVQY | TRBJ2-7 | TRBV12-5